One and the same sample provided the 19 T cell receptor beta chains below, sequenced in a study of T cell responses to AZD1222 COVID-19 vaccine. Using immunoSEQ multiplex PCR, the repertoire was profiled, and TCRdb retains in-frame clones only, with some absent. This sample has approximately 160,000 clones, with approximately 86% found just once. The material sequenced was peripheral blood, taken on day 0 of AZD1222 vaccination. The receptor source for this set is an adult in good health.

This chain's CDR3 is CATRTGPGNTIYF. The DNA of the CDR3 is TGTGCCACCAGGACAGGCCCTGGAAACACCATATATTTT. The V gene is TRBV28, the J gene TRBJ1-3; 7 nucleotides match TRBD1. The V gene end was trimmed by 10 bases and the J gene end by 2 bases; junction bases not matched to a gene: 5. The CDR3 sequence is 13 residues long. The germline V gene has CDR1 MDHEN and CDR2 SYDVKM.

This clone was recorded once. The chain links TRBV12-3 or TRBV12-4 to TRBJ2-7; D might be TRBD1 or TRBD2, each matching 5 bases. V shed 3 bases and J shed 0 bases, with 6 bases lying between them. The CDR3 extends over 13 amino acids. The CDR3 DNA sequence: TGTGCCAGCAGTTTCGGGGCCTCCTACGAGCAGTACTTC. Translated: CASSFGASYEQYF.

The CDR3 here is CASSPGGSNNQPQHF. In DNA, the CDR3 is TGTGCCAGTAGTCCGGGGGGCTCTAACAATCAGCCCCAGCATTTT. The chain has TRBV19 and TRBJ1-5; a possible D gene is TRBD1 (6 bases). The V end lost 5 bases, the J end lost 3 bases, and 14 bases lay between the germline ends. Germline CDR1 is LNHDA and CDR2 is SQIVND (reference sequence). This CDR3 is 15 amino acids long.

The V and J genes are TRBV30 and TRBJ2-7, with no clear D. CDR1 is GTSNPN and CDR2 is SVGIG in the germline V gene (reference sequence). The CDR3 is made up of 13 amino acids. Between the trimmed V and J ends, which lost 0 bases and 4 bases, there was a span of 10 bases. As DNA, the CDR3 is TGTGCCTGGAGTGTGGGCGATCGGTACGAGCAGTACTTC. Its protein product is CAWSVGDRYEQYF.

This clone was counted a single time. The CDR3 is CASSEARGNNQPQHF. In DNA form, the CDR3 reads TGTGCCAGCAGTGAAGCGAGGGGTAACAATCAGCCCCAGCATTTT. The V gene is TRBV6-1, the J gene TRBJ1-5, with D perhaps matching TRBD1 (5 bases). The V gene lost 0 bases and the J gene lost 3 bases, with 9 bases spanning the gap. This CDR3 has 15 amino acids. Germline assignment: CDR1 MNHNS and CDR2 SASEGT.

In regard to this clone: This sample includes further DNA sequences coding for the same CDR3. The V and J genes are TRBV28 and TRBJ1-1; D not certain. V lost 10 bases and J 1 base, leaving 7 bases between the germline ends. The CDR3 sequence is 11 residues long. From germline, CDR1 is MDHEN and CDR2 SYDVKM. CDR3 nucleotides: TGTGCCACTGAGGGGAACACTGAAGCTTTCTTT. Protein sequence: CATEGNTEAFF.

The CDR3 loop reads CASSPGQGLQPQHF. The DNA of the CDR3 is TGTGCCAGCTCTCCCGGGCAGGGGCTACAGCCCCAGCATTTT. V is TRBV18 and J is TRBJ1-5; tentatively, D is TRBD1 (6 bases). The CDR3 runs 14 residues. The V and J ends lost 6 bases and 7 bases respectively, with 16 bases between them. CDR1 is KGHSH, CDR2 LQKENI, per germline.

V is TRBV15 and J is TRBJ2-2; tentative D call: TRBD1 (5 bases). The germline V gene encodes CDR1 LNHNV and CDR2 YYDKDF (reference sequence). The V gene lost 5 bases and the J gene lost 1 base, with 8 bases spanning the gap. This CDR3 comprises 14 residues. The CDR3: CATSGQGNTGELFF. The CDR3, as DNA: TGTGCCACCAGCGGGCAGGGGAACACCGGGGAGCTGTTTTTT.

The V and J genes are TRBV2 and TRBJ1-5; D is undetermined. The germline V gene has CDR1 SNHLY and CDR2 FYNNEI. The ends were cut back, 6 bases at V and 7 bases at J, with 16 bases in the middle. CDR3 length: 14 amino acids. The CDR3 coding sequence is TGTGCCAGCAGCGCACTTGAGGCAAGCCAGCCCCAGCATTTT. This codes for CASSALEASQPQHF. Using reference TRBV2 and TRBJ1-5 for the parts outside the CDR3, the full variable domain is EPEVTQTPSHQVTQMGQEVILRCVPISNHLYFYWYRQILGQKVEFLVSFYNNEISEKSEIFDDQFSVERPDGSNFTLKIRSTKLEDSAMYFCASSALEASQPQHFGDGTRLSIL.

This clone was counted between two and nine times. The chain couples TRBV7-9 to TRBJ2-7; the D is unclear. The V gene's germline CDR1 is SEHNR and CDR2 FQNEAQ (reference sequence). V lost 4 bases to trimming and J lost 2 bases, with 9 bases between them. CDR3 length: 13 residues. CDR3 nucleotide sequence: TGTGCCAGCAGCTACGTCGGACCCTACGAGCAGTACTTC. It encodes CASSYVGPYEQYF.

The rearrangement joins TRBV11-3 to TRBJ2-5; no clear D gene. V was trimmed by 2 bases and J by 4 bases, leaving 8 bases between them. The CDR3 is 13 residues long. The germline V gene encodes CDR1 SGHNT and CDR2 YENEEA. CDR3 residues: CASSLYARETQYF. CDR3 DNA: TGTGCCAGCAGCTTATATGCCAGAGAGACCCAGTACTTC. The whole variable domain, filled in from reference TRBV11-3 and TRBJ2-5, reads EAGVVQSPRYKIIEKKQPVAFWCNPISGHNTLYWYLQNLGQGPELLIRYENEEAVDDSQLPKDRFSAERLKGVDSTLKIQPAELGDSAVYLCASSLYARETQYFGPGTRLLVL.

This chain joins TRBV6-5 and TRBJ1-2; unclear D gene. Germline V gene lookup returns CDR1 MNHEY and CDR2 SVGAGI. CDR3 size: 14 residues. Trimming cost V 0 bases and J 4 bases, with 9 bases left between them. CDR3 protein: CASSYSRTAYGYTF. Here the CDR3 DNA reads TGTGCCAGCAGTTACTCCAGGACGGCCTATGGCTACACCTTC.

The rearrangement uses TRBV7-9 and TRBJ2-7; D gene uncertain. CDR3 length: 13 residues. The germline gives CDR1 SEHNR, CDR2 FQNEAQ (reference sequence). V was clipped by 2 bases and J by 0 bases, with 5 bases between them. Here the CDR3 reads CASSLSASYEQYF. Here the CDR3 DNA reads TGTGCCAGCAGCTTAAGCGCCTCCTACGAGCAGTACTTC. Filled out from reference TRBV7-9 and TRBJ2-7, the complete variable domain reads DTGVSQNPRHKITKRGQNVTFRCDPISEHNRLYWYRQTLGQGPEFLTYFQNEAQLEKSRLLSDRFSAERPKGSFSTLEIQRTEQGDSAMYLCASSLSASYEQYFGPGTRLTVT.

The rearrangement joins TRBV18 to TRBJ2-7, with D maybe TRBD1 (6 bases). The germline gives CDR1 KGHSH, CDR2 LQKENI. V lost 6 bases, J lost 2 bases, and 14 bases lay in between. The CDR3 has 14 residues. CDR3 nucleotide sequence: TGTGCCAGCTCGCAACAGGGAGAACCCTACGAGCAGTACTTC. It yields the protein CASSQQGEPYEQYF.

The chain couples TRBV28 to TRBJ2-7, with D possibly TRBD2 on 5 matching bases. The CDR3 runs to 16 residues. Looked up from germline, CDR1 is MDHEN and CDR2 is SYDVKM. V was shortened by 5 bases and J by 0 bases, with 17 bases between the two germline ends. CDR3 amino acids: CASSPAGVWTSYEQYF. CDR3 sequence (DNA): TGTGCCAGCAGTCCGGCCGGGGTTTGGACCTCCTACGAGCAGTACTTC.

V and J are TRBV5-5 and TRBJ2-7; 11 bases agree with TRBD2. The CDR3 runs 15 residues. CDR1 is SGHKS and CDR2 is YYEKEE in the germline V gene (reference sequence). V lost 2 bases to trimming and J lost 0 bases; unmatched junction nucleotides: 1. The CDR3 DNA follows: TGTGCCAGCAGCTTCCTAGCGGGAGGCTCCTACGAGCAGTACTTC. Protein: CASSFLAGGSYEQYF.

The chain is built from TRBV27 and TRBJ1-1, with 8 bases fitting TRBD1. CDR1 MNHEY and CDR2 SMNVEV come from the germline V gene (reference sequence). With V trimmed by 4 bases and J by 1 base, 8 bases remained unmatched. This CDR3 region has 16 residues. Here the CDR3 DNA reads TGTGCCAGCAGTTATTTCCCGGGACAGGAGAACACTGAAGCTTTCTTT. It encodes CASSYFPGQENTEAFF.

The V gene is TRBV10-3, the J gene TRBJ2-7; D gene uncertain. The CDR3 loop spans 11 amino acids. Trimming removed 1 base at V and 3 bases at J, with 1 base between. Germline V CDR1 and CDR2: ENHRY, SYGVKD. The DNA for the CDR3 is TGTGCCATCAGTGAGTACTACGAGCAGTACTTC. Translated: CAISEYYEQYF.

CDR3 loop: CAVHRAGANTGELFF. The DNA of the CDR3 is TGTGCCGTCCACAGGGCGGGCGCGAACACCGGGGAGCTGTTTTTT. This chain joins TRBV6-5 and TRBJ2-2; maybe TRBD1 (6 bases). Germline CDR1 MNHEY, CDR2 SVGAGI. With 11 bases removed from V and 0 bases from J, the gap between germline ends came to 16 bases. There are 15 residues in the CDR3.